This T cell receptor (beta chain) was recovered during a study of memory CD4+ T cells and cytomegalovirus serostatus (dated by TCRdb to between 2018 and 2020). Broadly, across the study: The cohort included around 35 healthy adults from Belgium, of whom 9 were CMV seropositive and 24 were CMV seronegative. To replicate a published TCR-based CMV serostatus classifier, the researchers sequenced the CD4+ memory TCRbeta repertoires of a Belgian cohort whose cytomegalovirus serostatus was known.

The investigation overall reported the following: Only CD4+CD45RO+ memory cells were sequenced, unlike the original study, which covered naive and memory CD4+ and CD8+ populations. Results were interpreted as suggesting that the CMV-associated TCR signature is largely present in the CD4+ memory repertoire. Of roughly 170 previously reported CMV-associated TCRbeta sequences, approximately 70 appeared in the CD4+ memory repertoires, each in one to five individuals. CMV serostatus prediction reached a median bootstrapped AUC of roughly 0.96 with the original framework and 0.85 to 0.91 with a US-trained random forest. A median bootstrapped AUC of roughly 0.95 with a 95% CI of 0.76-1.00 was achieved on the Belgian cohort by the original-framework classifier.

A word on this clone: It lacks a known antigen. No base quality values were provided; no much bigger clone lies one nucleotide off.

The CDR3 spans 14 residues, from the cysteine through the phenylalanine. Just CDR3 DNA is preserved here, 42 bases in frame from base 1. V loses 5 bases of germline sequence and J loses 4 bases, and the interval between the two ends is 14 bases. From the germline V gene (reference sequence), CDR1 is LNHNV and CDR2 is YYDKDF. The Quick-DNA Microprep Kit was used to extract genomic DNA from the sorted cells. Amplification of TCRbeta DNA was done with the immunoSEQ hsTCRbeta kit, following the protocol from the manufacturer. An Illumina MiSeq instrument was used to sequence the TCRbeta libraries. Turning to the authors' computational methods: After out-of-frame sequences were removed, 2,204,828 distinct TCRbeta sequences remained, averaging around 67,000 per individual. Each individual was scored by the count of 164 previously reported CMV-associated TCRbeta sequences and the total productive distinct TCRbeta count. A beta-binomial model was reimplemented in Python, and random forests from scikit-learn, run with default parameters, were trained on data from the US cohort. Classifier performance on the Belgian cohort was summarized as median AUC with percentile confidence intervals calculated over 10,000 bootstrap iterations. In TCRdb, the immuneACCESS table is reduced to in-frame sequences with V and J assigned. These tables do not hold every clone; where another copy was compared, an unresolved V gene accounts for under half, and the others remain unexplained. That table gives V, J and clone size, and the DNA gave D and trimming. Counted in this sample were approximately 53,000 clones; 82% of them appeared once. The leading ten clones occupy about 0.6% of the sample.

A FACSAria II was used to sort memory CD4+ T cells, defined as single viable CD3+CD4+CD8-CD45RO+ cells. CMV serostatus was determined with a Roche Elecsys assay detecting serum IgG against CMV pp150, pp28, p38 and p52. After thawing, total CD4+ T cells were enriched by positive selection with CD4 magnetic microbeads. The samples came from a separate study whose specific focus was interrogating the CD4+ T cell memory repertoire. Peripheral blood mononuclear cells were isolated and cryopreserved according to standard operating procedures, and serum was stored at -80 degrees C. Staining used CD3-PerCP (BW264/56), CD4-APC (RPA-T4), CD45RO-PE (UCHT1) and CD8-Pacific Orange (3B5) antibodies, with Sytox blue excluding non-viable cells.

The chain employs TRBV15 and TRBJ1-2, with an unclear D gene assignment. The source of this sequence is an adult in good health and CMV-seronegative. Material: memory CD4+ T cells from blood. The CDR3: CATSPRTITYGYTF. The bases read TGTGCCACCAGCCCGAGGACGATTACCTATGGCTACACCTTC.